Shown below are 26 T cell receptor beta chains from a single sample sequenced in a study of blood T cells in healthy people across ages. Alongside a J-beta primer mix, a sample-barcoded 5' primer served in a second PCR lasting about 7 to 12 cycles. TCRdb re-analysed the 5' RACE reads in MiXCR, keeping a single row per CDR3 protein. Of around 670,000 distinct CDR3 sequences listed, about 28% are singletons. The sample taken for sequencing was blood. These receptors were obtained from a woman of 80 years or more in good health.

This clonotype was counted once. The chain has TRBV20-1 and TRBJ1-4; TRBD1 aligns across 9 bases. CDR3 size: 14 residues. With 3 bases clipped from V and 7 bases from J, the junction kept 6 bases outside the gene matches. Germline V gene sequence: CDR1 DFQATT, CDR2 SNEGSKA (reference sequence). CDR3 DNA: TGCAGTGCTAGCCAGACAGGGGGGCGTGAAAAACTGTTTTTT. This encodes CSASQTGGREKLFF.

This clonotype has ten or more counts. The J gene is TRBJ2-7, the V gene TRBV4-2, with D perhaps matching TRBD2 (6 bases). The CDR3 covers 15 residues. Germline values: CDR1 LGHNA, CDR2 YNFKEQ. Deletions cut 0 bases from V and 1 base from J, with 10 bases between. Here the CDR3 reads CASSQERDSSYEQYF. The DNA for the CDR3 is TGTGCCAGCAGCCAAGAGCGGGACTCGTCCTACGAGCAGTACTTC.

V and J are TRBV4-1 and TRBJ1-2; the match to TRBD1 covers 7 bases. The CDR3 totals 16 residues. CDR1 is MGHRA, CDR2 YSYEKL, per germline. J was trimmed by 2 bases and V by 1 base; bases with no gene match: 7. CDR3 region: CASSQAQGTWNYGYTF. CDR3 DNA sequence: TGCGCCAGCAGCCAAGCACAGGGGACTTGGAACTATGGCTACACCTTC.

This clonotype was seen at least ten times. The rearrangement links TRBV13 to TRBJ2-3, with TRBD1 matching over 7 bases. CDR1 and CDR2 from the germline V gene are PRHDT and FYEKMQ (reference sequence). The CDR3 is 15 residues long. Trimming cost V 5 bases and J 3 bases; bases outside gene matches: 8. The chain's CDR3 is CASSATGDGTDTQYF. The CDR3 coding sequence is TGTGCCAGCAGCGCCACAGGGGATGGGACAGATACGCAGTATTTT.

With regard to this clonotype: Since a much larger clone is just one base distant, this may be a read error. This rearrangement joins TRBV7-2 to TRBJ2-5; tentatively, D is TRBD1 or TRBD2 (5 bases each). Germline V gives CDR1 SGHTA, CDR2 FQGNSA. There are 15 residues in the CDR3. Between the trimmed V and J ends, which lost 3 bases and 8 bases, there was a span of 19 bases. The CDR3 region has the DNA TGTGCCAGCAGCTTCCCGGGACCCGGCGGAGACACCCAGTACTTC. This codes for CASSFPGPGGDTQYF.

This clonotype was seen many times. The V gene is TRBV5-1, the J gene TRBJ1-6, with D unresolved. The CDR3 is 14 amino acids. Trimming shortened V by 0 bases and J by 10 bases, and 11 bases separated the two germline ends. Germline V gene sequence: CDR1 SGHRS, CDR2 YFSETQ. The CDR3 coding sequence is TGCGCCAGCAGCTTGGACAGCGGTCGGTCACCCCTCCACTTT. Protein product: CASSLDSGRSPLHF.

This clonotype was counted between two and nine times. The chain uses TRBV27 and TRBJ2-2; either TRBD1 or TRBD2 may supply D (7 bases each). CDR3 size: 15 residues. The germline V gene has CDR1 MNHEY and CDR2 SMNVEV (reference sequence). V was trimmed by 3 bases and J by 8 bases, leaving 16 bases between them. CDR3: CASSFNPGGLGELFF. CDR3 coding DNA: TGTGCCAGCAGTTTTAATCCAGGGGGACTAGGGGAGCTGTTTTTT.

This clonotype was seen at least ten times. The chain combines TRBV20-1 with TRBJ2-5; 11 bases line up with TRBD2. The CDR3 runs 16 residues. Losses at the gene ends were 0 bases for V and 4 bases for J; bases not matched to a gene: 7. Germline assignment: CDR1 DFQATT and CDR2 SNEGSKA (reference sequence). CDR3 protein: CSARDFSGGVGETQYF. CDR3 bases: TGCAGTGCTAGAGATTTTAGCGGGGGGGTAGGAGAGACCCAGTACTTC.

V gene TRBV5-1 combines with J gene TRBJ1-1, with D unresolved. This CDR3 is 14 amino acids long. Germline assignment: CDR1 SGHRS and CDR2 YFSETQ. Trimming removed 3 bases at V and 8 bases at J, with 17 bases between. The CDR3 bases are TGCGCCAGCAGCTGGGAATATGCCCTCGGCGAAGCTTTCTTT. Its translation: CASSWEYALGEAFF.

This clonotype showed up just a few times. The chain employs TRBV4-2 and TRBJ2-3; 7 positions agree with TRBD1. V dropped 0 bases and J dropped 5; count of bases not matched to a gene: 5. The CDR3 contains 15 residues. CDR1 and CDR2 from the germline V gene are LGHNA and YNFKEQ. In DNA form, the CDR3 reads TGTGCCAGCAGCCAAGATCCCAGGGGGAGAGATACGCAGTATTTT. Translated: CASSQDPRGRDTQYF.

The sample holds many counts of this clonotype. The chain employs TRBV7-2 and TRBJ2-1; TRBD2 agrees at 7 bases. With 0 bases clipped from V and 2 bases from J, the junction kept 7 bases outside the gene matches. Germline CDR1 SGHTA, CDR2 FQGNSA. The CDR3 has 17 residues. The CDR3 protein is CASSLARGGTAYNEQFF. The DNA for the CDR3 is TGTGCCAGCAGCTTAGCTCGCGGGGGAACTGCCTACAATGAGCAGTTCTTC.

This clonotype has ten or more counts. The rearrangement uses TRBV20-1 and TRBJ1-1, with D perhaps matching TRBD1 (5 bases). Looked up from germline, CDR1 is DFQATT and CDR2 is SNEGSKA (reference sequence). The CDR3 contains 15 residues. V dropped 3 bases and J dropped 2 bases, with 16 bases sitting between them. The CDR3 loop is CSARSGGTANTEAFF. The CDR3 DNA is TGCAGTGCTAGGAGCGGCGGGACGGCCAACACTGAAGCTTTCTTT.

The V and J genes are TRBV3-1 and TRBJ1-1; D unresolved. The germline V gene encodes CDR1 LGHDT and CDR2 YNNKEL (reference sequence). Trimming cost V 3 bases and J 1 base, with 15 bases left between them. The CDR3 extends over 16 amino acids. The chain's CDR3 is CASSQDPPGWNTEAFF. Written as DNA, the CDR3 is TGTGCCAGCAGCCAGGACCCCCCTGGTTGGAACACTGAAGCTTTCTTT.

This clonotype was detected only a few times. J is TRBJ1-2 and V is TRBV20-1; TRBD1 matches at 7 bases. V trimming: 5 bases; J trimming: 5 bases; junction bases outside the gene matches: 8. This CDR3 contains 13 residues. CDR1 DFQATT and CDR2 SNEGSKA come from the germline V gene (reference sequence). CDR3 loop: CSALPTGRYGYTF. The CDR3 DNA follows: TGCAGTGCTCTCCCGACAGGGAGGTATGGCTACACCTTC.

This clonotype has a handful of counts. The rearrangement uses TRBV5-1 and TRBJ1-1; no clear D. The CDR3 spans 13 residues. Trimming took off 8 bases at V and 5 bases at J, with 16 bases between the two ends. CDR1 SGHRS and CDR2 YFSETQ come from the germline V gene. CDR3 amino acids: CASSIPGRTEAFF. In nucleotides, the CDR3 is TGCGCCAGTTCAATTCCTGGGAGAACTGAAGCTTTCTTT.

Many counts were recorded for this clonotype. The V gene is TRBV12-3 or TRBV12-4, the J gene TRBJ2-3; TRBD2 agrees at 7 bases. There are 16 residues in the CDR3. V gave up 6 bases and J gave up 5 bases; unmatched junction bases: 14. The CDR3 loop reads CASRLKSGALGDTQYF. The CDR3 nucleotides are TGTGCCAGCAGGTTGAAGAGCGGGGCTCTTGGAGATACGCAGTATTTT.

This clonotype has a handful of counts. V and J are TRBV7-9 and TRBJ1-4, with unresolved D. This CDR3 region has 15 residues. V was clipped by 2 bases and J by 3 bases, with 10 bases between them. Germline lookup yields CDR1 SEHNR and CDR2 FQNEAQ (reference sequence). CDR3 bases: TGTGCCAGCAGCTTAACGGAACTAGCTAATGAAAAACTGTTTTTT. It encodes CASSLTELANEKLFF. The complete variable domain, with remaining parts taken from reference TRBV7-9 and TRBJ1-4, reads DTGVSQNPRHKITKRGQNVTFRCDPISEHNRLYWYRQTLGQGPEFLTYFQNEAQLEKSRLLSDRFSAERPKGSFSTLEIQRTEQGDSAMYLCASSLTELANEKLFFGSGTQLSVL.

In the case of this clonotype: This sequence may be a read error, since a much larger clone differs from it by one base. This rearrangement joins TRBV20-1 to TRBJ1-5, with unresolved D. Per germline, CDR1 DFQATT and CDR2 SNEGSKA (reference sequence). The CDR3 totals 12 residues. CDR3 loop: CSARSPNQPRHF. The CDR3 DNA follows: TGCAGTGCTCGGTCCCCAAATCAGCCCCGGCATTTT.

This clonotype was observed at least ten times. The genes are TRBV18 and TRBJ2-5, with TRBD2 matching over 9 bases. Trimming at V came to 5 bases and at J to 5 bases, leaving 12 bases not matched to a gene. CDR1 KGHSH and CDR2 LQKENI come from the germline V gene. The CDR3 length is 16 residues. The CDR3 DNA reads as TGTGCCAGCTCATCCTTAGCGGGGGAGTTTGATGAGACCCAGTACTTC. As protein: CASSSLAGEFDETQYF.

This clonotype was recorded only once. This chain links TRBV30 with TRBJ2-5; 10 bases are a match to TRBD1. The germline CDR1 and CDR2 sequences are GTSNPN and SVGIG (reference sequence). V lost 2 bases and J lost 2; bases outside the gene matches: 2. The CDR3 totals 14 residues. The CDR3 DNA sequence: TGTGCCTGGAGTTGGGGACAGGGGCAAGAGACCCAGTACTTC. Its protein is CAWSWGQGQETQYF.

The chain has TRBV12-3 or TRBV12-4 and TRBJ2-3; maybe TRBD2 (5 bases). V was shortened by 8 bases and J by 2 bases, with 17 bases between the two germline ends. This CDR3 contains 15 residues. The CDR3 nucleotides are TGTGCCAGCTCTATTGCGAGGGCCACCACAGATACGCAGTATTTT. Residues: CASSIARATTDTQYF.

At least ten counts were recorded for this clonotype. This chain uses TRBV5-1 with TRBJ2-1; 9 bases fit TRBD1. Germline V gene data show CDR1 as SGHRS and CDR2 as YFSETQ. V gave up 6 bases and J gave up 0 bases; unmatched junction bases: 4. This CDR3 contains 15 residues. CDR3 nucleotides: TGCGCCAGCATCCCGACAGGGGGCTCCTACAATGAGCAGTTCTTC. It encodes CASIPTGGSYNEQFF. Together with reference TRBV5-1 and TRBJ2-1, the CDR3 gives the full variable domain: KAGVTQTPRYLIKTRGQQVTLSCSPISGHRSVSWYQQTPGQGLQFLFEYFSETQRNKGNFPGRFSGRQFSNSRSEMNVSTLELGDSALYLCASIPTGGSYNEQFFGPGTRLTVL.

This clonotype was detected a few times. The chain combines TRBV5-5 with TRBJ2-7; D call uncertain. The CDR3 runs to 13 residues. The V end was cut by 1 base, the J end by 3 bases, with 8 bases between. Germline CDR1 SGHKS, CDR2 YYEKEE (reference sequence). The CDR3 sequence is CASSLYSFYEQYF. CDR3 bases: TGTGCCAGCAGCTTGTATTCTTTCTACGAGCAGTACTTC.

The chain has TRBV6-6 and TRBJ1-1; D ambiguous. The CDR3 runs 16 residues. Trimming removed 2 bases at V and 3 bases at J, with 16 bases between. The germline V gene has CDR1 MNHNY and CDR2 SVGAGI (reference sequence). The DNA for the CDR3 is TGTGCCAGCAGTTACCCAAAATGGACGGAGTACACTGAAGCTTTCTTT. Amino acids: CASSYPKWTEYTEAFF.

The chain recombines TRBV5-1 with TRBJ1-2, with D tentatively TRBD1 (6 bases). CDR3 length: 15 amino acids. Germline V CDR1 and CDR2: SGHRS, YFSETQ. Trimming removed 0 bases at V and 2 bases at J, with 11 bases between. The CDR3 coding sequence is TGCGCCAGCAGCTTGGTGCCGGGGGCGAACTATGGCTACACCTTC. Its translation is CASSLVPGANYGYTF.

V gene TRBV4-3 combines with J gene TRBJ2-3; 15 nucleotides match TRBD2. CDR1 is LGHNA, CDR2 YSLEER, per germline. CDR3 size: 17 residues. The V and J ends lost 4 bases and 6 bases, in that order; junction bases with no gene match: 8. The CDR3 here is CASSPAGTSGGKDTQYF. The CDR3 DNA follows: TGCGCCAGCAGCCCAGCGGGGACTAGCGGGGGGAAGGATACGCAGTATTTT.